These 21 T cell receptor beta chains originate from one sample sequenced in a study of blood T cell repertoires in COVID-19. Profiling relied on immunoSEQ multiplex PCR, and the TCRdb table lists in-frame clones only, not all of them. The table lists around 100,000 clones, just under 95% of them singletons. Specimen: peripheral blood. These receptors originate from a woman between 50 and 59 years old with COVID-19, enrolled during active disease.

This clone appeared a few times. V gene TRBV11-2 combines with J gene TRBJ1-6; D might be TRBD1 (6 bases). CDR1 and CDR2 from the germline V gene are SGHAT and FQNNGV. Deletions cut 1 base from V and 5 bases from J, with 9 bases between. The CDR3 runs to 15 residues. Written as DNA, the CDR3 is TGTGCCAGCAGCTTAGCGGGACATAATAATTCACCCCTCCACTTT. Its protein is CASSLAGHNNSPLHF.

The rearrangement links TRBV9 to TRBJ1-3; 8 bases fit TRBD1. Germline CDR1 and CDR2: SGDLS and YYNGEE. The CDR3 totals 13 residues. V gave up 5 bases and J gave up 8 bases; unmatched junction bases: 6. The CDR3: CASRGQGADTIYF. Written as DNA, the CDR3 is TGTGCCAGCAGAGGCCAGGGGGCGGACACCATATATTTT.

The chain carries TRBV11-3 and TRBJ2-7; TRBD1 might be the D (5 bases). Germline V gene lookup returns CDR1 SGHNT and CDR2 YENEEA. Trimming pared 6 bases from V and 5 bases from J, leaving 17 bases between. The CDR3 spans 14 residues. CDR3 protein: CASSLAGLAHEQYF. CDR3 DNA sequence: TGTGCCAGCAGTTTGGCAGGGTTGGCCCACGAGCAGTACTTC.

The rearrangement uses TRBV6-5 and TRBJ1-5; D unresolved. CDR3 length: 15 amino acids. V was shortened by 6 bases and J by 0 bases, with 12 bases between the two germline ends. Germline-derived CDR1 and CDR2 are MNHEY and SVGAGI. Written as DNA, the CDR3 is TGTGCCAGCAGGGGAGACCCCTATAGCAATCAGCCCCAGCATTTT. This gives the protein CASRGDPYSNQPQHF.

V gene TRBV12-3 or TRBV12-4 combines with J gene TRBJ1-1, with D unresolved. CDR3 length equals 12 residues. Trimming removed 8 bases at V and 9 bases at J, with 16 bases between. In nucleotides, the CDR3 is TGTGCCAGCGTCGGGATGGGCGGAAAAGCTTTCTTT. This codes for CASVGMGGKAFF.

The rearrangement uses TRBV6-5 and TRBJ1-2; D might be TRBD1 (5 bases). V was shortened by 6 bases and J by 5 bases, with 13 bases between the two germline ends. The germline V gene has CDR1 MNHEY and CDR2 SVGAGI. This CDR3 has 13 residues. CDR3: CASRIRDGYGYTF. DNA for the CDR3: TGTGCCAGCAGAATCAGGGATGGATATGGCTACACCTTC.

J is TRBJ2-3 and V is TRBV6-4; 9 bases are shared with TRBD1. The CDR3 is 13 amino acids. CDR1 and CDR2 (germline): MRHNA, SNTAGT. V shed 5 bases, J shed 6 bases, and the junction held 3 bases outside the gene matches. The CDR3 loop is CASSTDRGDTQYF. The CDR3 region has the DNA TGTGCCAGCAGTACCGACAGGGGGGATACGCAGTATTTT.

This clone has only one observation. This chain's CDR3 is CASSQDVGANYGYTF. The DNA for the CDR3 is TGCGCCAGCAGCCAAGACGTGGGAGCTAACTATGGCTACACCTTC. The gene calls are TRBV4-3 and TRBJ1-2; no clear D gene. Germline values: CDR1 LGHNA, CDR2 YSLEER. This CDR3 comprises 15 residues. V lost 0 bases and J lost 0, with 8 bases in between.

The chain joins TRBV27 to TRBJ1-2; TRBD1 agrees at 8 bases. The CDR3 runs 16 residues. V was pared by 0 bases and J by 3 bases, with 6 bases of the junction left unmatched. CDR1 is MNHEY and CDR2 is SMNVEV in the germline V gene (reference sequence). The CDR3, as DNA: TGTGCCAGCAGTTTATCGAGAACAGGGGGTCACTATGGCTACACCTTC. As protein: CASSLSRTGGHYGYTF.

This chain connects TRBV5-1 to TRBJ1-3, with D possibly matching TRBD1 (5 bases). The CDR3 totals 14 residues. The germline V gene has CDR1 SGHRS and CDR2 YFSETQ. Trimming pared 0 bases from V and 2 bases from J, leaving 6 bases between. The CDR3 protein is CASSLGQPGNTIYF. CDR3 sequence (DNA): TGCGCCAGCAGCTTGGGACAGCCTGGAAACACCATATATTTT. The entire variable domain, with the rest obtained from reference TRBV5-1 and TRBJ1-3, is as follows: KAGVTQTPRYLIKTRGQQVTLSCSPISGHRSVSWYQQTPGQGLQFLFEYFSETQRNKGNFPGRFSGRQFSNSRSEMNVSTLELGDSALYLCASSLGQPGNTIYFGEGSWLTVV.

The chain has TRBV27 and TRBJ2-3, with D perhaps matching TRBD2 (7 bases). The CDR3 runs to 14 residues. Germline CDR1 and CDR2: MNHEY and SMNVEV (reference sequence). The ends were cut back, 2 bases at V and 4 bases at J, with 10 bases in the middle. The CDR3, as DNA: TGTGCCAGCAGTTTAAGGGGGAGGGCAGATACGCAGTATTTT. It translates to CASSLRGRADTQYF.

This clone was picked up one time. This chain links TRBV5-4 with TRBJ1-1, with TRBD1 as a possible D gene (5 bases). CDR1 and CDR2 (germline): SGHNT, YYREEE (reference sequence). The CDR3 is 13 residues long. The V end lost 3 bases, the J end lost 1 base, and 7 bases lay between the germline ends. This chain's CDR3 is CASSYGQNTEAFF. The DNA of the CDR3 is TGTGCCAGCAGCTACGGACAGAACACTGAAGCTTTCTTT.

The rearrangement joins TRBV7-8 to TRBJ1-3, with 7 positions matching TRBD1. V dropped 5 bases and J dropped 5; count of bases not matched to a gene: 6. Germline CDR1 is SGHVS and CDR2 is FQNEAQ. The CDR3 length is 14 residues. CDR3 amino acids: CASSHRGYRNTIYF. In DNA form, the CDR3 reads TGTGCCAGCAGCCACAGGGGATACAGAAACACCATATATTTT.

This chain links TRBV15 with TRBJ2-3; D may be TRBD2 (5 bases). The germline V gene has CDR1 LNHNV and CDR2 YYDKDF (reference sequence). The CDR3 totals 15 residues. The germline V and J ends were trimmed by 0 bases and 3 bases, with 10 bases remaining between them. The DNA of the CDR3 is TGTGCCACCAGCAGAGATCCCCGGACTACAGATACGCAGTATTTT. The encoded protein is CATSRDPRTTDTQYF.

This clone was picked up one time. V and J are TRBV10-3 and TRBJ1-3, with 8 bases identical to TRBD1. CDR1 ENHRY and CDR2 SYGVKD come from the germline V gene. CDR3 length: 13 amino acids. The ends lost 7 bases at V and 4 bases at J; junction bases unmatched: 3. The CDR3 nucleotides are TGTGCCATCAAGACAGGGGCGGGAAACACCATATATTTT. Translation: CAIKTGAGNTIYF.

This chain joins TRBV6-2 or TRBV6-3 and TRBJ2-3, with TRBD1 matching 7 bases. V dropped 1 base and J dropped 2; count of bases not matched to a gene: 6. The CDR3 is made up of 16 amino acids. The germline gives CDR1 MNHEY, CDR2 SVGEGT. CDR3 protein: CASSYLTGYVTDTQYF. As DNA, the CDR3 is TGTGCCAGCAGTTACTTGACAGGGTACGTCACAGATACGCAGTATTTT.

This rearrangement joins TRBV6-1 to TRBJ1-5, with no clear D. Per the germline V gene, CDR1 is MNHNS and CDR2 is SASEGT. The germline V and J ends were trimmed by 1 base and 8 bases, with 12 bases remaining between them. The CDR3 has 14 residues. CDR3 loop: CASSEVSPYEPQHF. In DNA, the CDR3 is TGTGCCAGCAGTGAAGTTTCCCCCTACGAGCCCCAGCATTTT.

This clone showed up just once. The gene calls are TRBV9 and TRBJ2-3; 16 bases map to TRBD2. J was trimmed by 6 bases and V by 3 bases; bases with no gene match: 16. There are 20 residues in the CDR3. Germline V gives CDR1 SGDLS, CDR2 YYNGEE. The chain's CDR3 is CASSARAGTSGGVITDTQYF. CDR3 bases: TGTGCCAGCAGCGCTAGAGCCGGGACTAGCGGGGGGGTAATCACGGATACGCAGTATTTT.

This clone was detected once. This rearrangement joins TRBV15 to TRBJ1-2; unclear D gene. Trimming stripped 0 bases from V and 5 bases from J, with 7 bases between. The CDR3 length is 13 residues. CDR1 is LNHNV and CDR2 is YYDKDF in the germline V gene (reference sequence). The CDR3 loop is CATSRDFLYGYTF. The CDR3 DNA is TGTGCCACCAGCAGAGATTTCCTTTATGGCTACACCTTC.

This chain links TRBV19 with TRBJ2-2; TRBD1 matches at 9 bases. This CDR3 contains 17 residues. In germline, CDR1 is LNHDA, CDR2 SQIVND (reference sequence). Unmatched junction bases numbered 9, after V lost 3 bases and J lost 4 bases. Here the CDR3 DNA reads TGTGCCAGTAGTATTAGAACAGGGGGCGCAAGCACCGGGGAGCTGTTTTTT. Its translation is CASSIRTGGASTGELFF.

This clone was seen once. The chain is built from TRBV6-6 and TRBJ1-5; unclear D gene. The CDR3 extends over 14 amino acids. V shed 6 bases and J shed 2 bases, with 11 bases lying between them. The germline gives CDR1 MNHNY, CDR2 SVGAGI (reference sequence). The CDR3 sequence is CASRHAGGNQPQHF. CDR3 nucleotide sequence: TGTGCCAGCAGGCATGCCGGGGGCAATCAGCCCCAGCATTTT.